Sequencing of this TCR beta chain was carried out in a study of cytomegalovirus exposure and HLA in healthy donors. General study findings and limits: Among TCR sequences, most were rare, though some public TCRs appeared in many donors. A list of 150 to 200 TCR beta chains associated with cytomegalovirus was given.

Concerning this clone: Its antigen is unidentified.

V was shortened by 2 bases and J by 8 bases, with 15 bases between the two germline ends. Germline values: CDR1 SQVTM, CDR2 ANQGSEA. The CDR3 has 13 amino acids. TCRdb's table, derived via immunoSEQ multiplex PCR, lists solely in-frame clones and lacks some. The sample lists about 200,000 clones, about nine tenths occurring once. The origin of this receptor is a woman under 30 in good health and CMV-seropositive. Sequenced sample: PBMCs. The chain combines TRBV29-1 with TRBJ1-2, with D tentatively TRBD1 (6 bases). In DNA form, the CDR3 reads TGCAGCGTTGAATTGGGCCCTCAGGGGGGCTACACCTTC. Translating gives CSVELGPQGGYTF.